One and the same sample provided the 17 T cell receptor beta chains below, sequenced in a study of blood T cell repertoires in COVID-19 (dated by TCRdb to between 2020 and 2021). The method behind the library was the immunoSEQ multiplex PCR assay. TCRdb's version of the immuneACCESS table is confined to in-frame rearrangements and falls short of the full clone set. An unresolved V gene accounts for under half of the shortfall where checked; the remainder is of unknown origin. Recorded for this sample are 99,000 or so clones; approximately 72% of them occurred a single time. In total, the top ten clones hold 15% to 20% of the sample. Sequences were obtained from peripheral blood. These TCRs come from a woman between 65 and 79 years old with acute or convalescent COVID-19.

The gene calls are TRBV19 and TRBJ2-5; TRBD2 agrees at 8 bases. The CDR3 is 16 amino acids. CDR1 LNHDA and CDR2 SQIVND come from the germline V gene (reference sequence). V dropped 1 base and J dropped 7; count of bases not matched to a gene: 11. The CDR3 DNA is TGTGCCAGTAGTATAGGCACTAGCGGTCCCTCCAGGACCCAGTACTTC. Protein sequence: CASSIGTSGPSRTQYF. Variable domain in full (rest from reference TRBV19 and TRBJ2-5): DGGITQSPKYLFRKEGQNVTLSCEQNLNHDAMYWYRQDPGQGLRLIYYSQIVNDFQKGDIAEGYSVSREKKESFPLTVTSAQKNPTAFYLCASSIGTSGPSRTQYFGPGTRLLVL.

The gene calls are TRBV7-9 and TRBJ2-2; D unresolved. Trimming stripped 5 bases from V and 6 bases from J, with 13 bases between. The CDR3 has 14 residues. Per the germline V gene, CDR1 is SEHNR and CDR2 is FQNEAQ (reference sequence). CDR3 protein: CASSPPMNPGELFF. Written as DNA, the CDR3 is TGTGCCAGCAGCCCCCCTATGAATCCCGGGGAGCTGTTTTTT.

The chain combines TRBV30 with TRBJ1-3; TRBD1 agrees at 8 bases. V was clipped by 7 bases and J by 8 bases; unmatched bases: 7. The germline gives CDR1 GTSNPN, CDR2 SVGIG (reference sequence). The CDR3 totals 12 residues. The CDR3 spells CALDRGGDTIYF. In DNA, the CDR3 is TGTGCCTTAGACAGGGGAGGGGACACCATATATTTT.

The CDR3 DNA sequence: TGTGCCAGCAGCAAAAAAGGGGGACAGGGGACACCAAGAGAGACCCAGTACTTC. The encoded protein is CASSKKGGQGTPRETQYF. The chain is built from TRBV21-1 and TRBJ2-5; TRBD1, the D gene given by the table, was not confirmed from the DNA. TRBV21-1 is reported as a pseudogene. CDR3 size: 18 residues.

The chain couples TRBV3-1 (or the pseudogene TRBV3-2) to TRBJ2-7; 13 bases agree with TRBD2. This CDR3 has 15 residues. The junction had 1 base not matched to a gene; V was cut back by 1 base and J by 4 bases. Germline assignment: CDR1 LGHDT and CDR2 YNNKEL (reference sequence). CDR3 in DNA: TGTGCCAGCAGCCAAGGGACTAGCGGGGGATACGAGCAGTACTTC. The encoded protein is CASSQGTSGGYEQYF.

V usage is TRBV30 and J usage is TRBJ1-1; TRBD1 aligns across 8 bases. J was trimmed by 0 bases and V by 2 bases; bases with no gene match: 8. In germline, CDR1 is GTSNPN, CDR2 SVGIG (reference sequence). The CDR3 has 16 amino acids. This CDR3 reads CAWSIPTGAMNTEAFF. The CDR3 DNA follows: TGTGCCTGGAGTATACCGACAGGGGCGATGAACACTGAAGCTTTCTTT.

The J gene is TRBJ2-7, the V gene TRBV5-3; D is perhaps TRBD2 (5 bases). TRBV5-3 is an ORF, and what it does is uncertain. CDR3 size: 14 residues. V was cut by 0 bases and J by 5 bases, with 12 bases left in between. The CDR3 sequence: CARSLVFEGNEQYF. CDR3 nucleotide sequence: TGTGCCAGAAGCTTGGTCTTCGAGGGAAACGAGCAGTACTTC.

Only a few counts were recorded for this clone. V usage is TRBV24-1 and J usage is TRBJ2-1, with D possibly being TRBD2 (5 bases). The CDR3 covers 16 residues. Germline values: CDR1 KGHDR, CDR2 SFDVKD. Trimming took off 6 bases at V and 6 bases at J, with 20 bases between the two ends. The CDR3 DNA is TGTGCCACCAGTCTCAGCGGCGGATCCCGGGGCAATGAGCAGTTCTTC. It encodes CATSLSGGSRGNEQFF.

The table lists this clone with a count of one. V and J are TRBV4-2 and TRBJ1-5; D gene ambiguous. Germline V lookup: CDR1 LGHNA, CDR2 YNFKEQ. There are 16 residues in the CDR3. V lost 0 bases and J lost 2, with 11 bases in between. This CDR3 reads CASSQDAGIGNQPQHF. The DNA for the CDR3 is TGTGCCAGCAGCCAAGACGCGGGAATTGGCAATCAGCCCCAGCATTTT.

This chain links TRBV24-1 with TRBJ2-3, with D possibly being TRBD1 (6 bases). CDR3 length: 17 residues. CDR1 and CDR2 (germline): KGHDR, SFDVKD. The V end was cut by 2 bases, the J end by 2 bases, with 16 bases between. CDR3 protein: CATSDSIDRTLTDTQYF. The DNA of the CDR3 is TGTGCCACCAGTGATTCTATCGACAGGACCCTCACAGATACGCAGTATTTT.

This clone occurred a few times. The chain employs TRBV6-6 and TRBJ2-2; weak D call: TRBD2 (5 bases). Germline-derived CDR1 and CDR2 are MNHNY and SVGAGI (reference sequence). CDR3 length: 14 residues. V gave up 6 bases and J gave up 0 bases, with 8 bases separating them. CDR3 region: CASREAANTGELFF. Here the CDR3 DNA reads TGTGCCAGCAGGGAGGCAGCGAACACCGGGGAGCTGTTTTTT.

There are a few counts of this clone. The genes are TRBV6-2 or TRBV6-3 and TRBJ1-5; D is possibly TRBD1 (5 bases). CDR1 is MNHEY, CDR2 SVGEGT, per germline. The CDR3 length is 16 residues. Trimming shortened V by 2 bases and J by 5 bases, and 16 bases separated the two germline ends. CDR3 amino acids: CASSYGGSARYQPQHF. CDR3 coding DNA: TGTGCCAGCAGTTACGGGGGGTCGGCGAGATATCAGCCCCAGCATTTT.

V and J are TRBV11-1 and TRBJ1-2, with 7 positions matching TRBD1. J lost 0 bases, V lost 0 bases, and 13 bases had no gene match. Germline loops: CDR1 SGHAT, CDR2 FQDESV (reference sequence). The CDR3 consists of 19 residues. The CDR3 protein is CASSLARGQEASANYGYTF. Written as DNA, the CDR3 is TGTGCCAGCAGCTTAGCGCGCGGACAGGAGGCCTCGGCTAACTATGGCTACACCTTC.

The J gene is TRBJ2-7, the V gene TRBV7-9; the match to TRBD2 covers 8 bases. The junction had 13 bases not matched to a gene; V was cut back by 4 bases and J by 2 bases. The CDR3 sequence is 17 residues long. The germline gives CDR1 SEHNR, CDR2 FQNEAQ (reference sequence). The DNA of the CDR3 is TGTGCCAGCAGCTCTAGGGGTGCTAGCGGGCCAACCTACGAGCAGTACTTC. Translating gives CASSSRGASGPTYEQYF.

The gene calls are TRBV5-1 and TRBJ1-1; 7 bases line up with TRBD1. V shed 3 bases and J 7 bases; nucleotides not matched to a gene: 6. CDR1 and CDR2 (germline): SGHRS, YFSETQ. The CDR3 is made up of 13 amino acids. CDR3 region: CASSYDRANEAFF. The CDR3 DNA follows: TGCGCCAGCAGCTACGACAGGGCCAATGAAGCTTTCTTT.

The chain carries TRBV5-4 and TRBJ2-2; 7 positions agree with TRBD1. CDR3 size: 15 residues. Trimming took 5 bases from V and 5 from J; bases not matched to a gene: 9. CDR1 SGHNT and CDR2 YYREEE come from the germline V gene (reference sequence). In DNA, the CDR3 is TGTGCCAGCAGTAAGGACAGGAAAGGGACCGGGGAGCTGTTTTTT. Translating it yields CASSKDRKGTGELFF.

This clone was detected a few times. The rearrangement uses TRBV3-1 (or the pseudogene TRBV3-2) and TRBJ1-5, with 8 nucleotides matching TRBD1. V was clipped by 0 bases and J by 6 bases; unmatched bases: 7. Looked up from germline, CDR1 is LGHDT and CDR2 is YNNKEL (reference sequence). The CDR3 sequence is 16 residues long. The CDR3 protein is CASSQDNRGGGQPQHF. Written as DNA, the CDR3 is TGTGCCAGCAGCCAAGATAACAGGGGGGGTGGTCAGCCCCAGCATTTT.